This T cell receptor (beta chain) was sequenced during a study of T-cell memory formation after mild COVID-19. Study-level points and caveats: A second wave expanding day 15 to 37 was CD4+-biased; contracting clones were balanced. In pre-infection memory, a portion of responding clones appeared, which suggested that cross-reactive memory joined.

Constant-segment primers were used for 5'RACE, and the resulting TCR alpha and TCR beta cDNA libraries carried sample barcodes and UMIs. TCRdb re-called the 5' RACE reads with MiXCR, one entry per CDR3 protein. The table shows approximately 430,000 distinct CDR3 sequences, with about a quarter occurring only once. The J segment lost 0 bases and the V segment lost 0 bases, leaving 2 bases of the junction unmatched. The CDR3 covers 15 residues. Looked up from germline, CDR1 is SGHNT and CDR2 is YYREEE (reference sequence). Worth noting for this clonotype: The antigen remains undetermined.

This rearrangement joins TRBV5-4 to TRBJ1-1; 7 positions match TRBD1. The sample comprised PBMCs or a T cell subset sorted from them (not recorded which). The TCR was taken from an adult woman who had mild COVID-19 (a few samples of this study predate the infection). Cell type and time point are not known. Here the CDR3 DNA reads TGTGCCAGCAGCTTGGTGGGACAGATGAACACTGAAGCTTTCTTT. Its protein product is CASSLVGQMNTEAFF.